This TCR beta chain is drawn from a study of cytomegalovirus exposure and HLA in healthy donors. Some clones are missing from TCRdb's copy, which holds only in-frame ones; the method was immunoSEQ multiplex PCR. The sample has approximately 140,000 clones; 85% to 90% are singletons. Sequencing was carried out using PBMCs. This clonotype was obtained from a man aged 18 to 30 in good health and CMV-seronegative.

DNA of the CDR3: TGCGCCAGCAGCCAGGCAATAGCGGGGGGGCGGGAGTTCTTC. Protein: CASSQAIAGGREFF. The chain has TRBV4-1 and TRBJ2-1, with 11 bases matching TRBD2. Germline V lookup: CDR1 MGHRA, CDR2 YSYEKL. This CDR3 contains 14 residues. Trimming at V came to 3 bases and at J to 14 bases, leaving 9 bases not matched to a gene.